This paragraph reports one T cell receptor (beta chain). The data originate from a study of T cell changes during pregnancy in multiple sclerosis. Assay: immunoSEQ multiplex PCR; the TCRdb copy retains only in-frame clones and omits some. The data contain 70,000 to 95,000 clones, approximately 92% of them singletons. The J segment lost 2 bases and the V segment lost 7 bases, leaving 6 bases of the junction unmatched. The CDR3 totals 14 residues. Germline V gene sequence: CDR1 SGHRS, CDR2 YFSETQ. The clonotype was recovered from a female donor with multiple sclerosis, enrolled in a pregnancy study. Sequencing used peripheral blood, obtained in the first trimester of pregnancy. The rearrangement uses TRBV5-1 and TRBJ2-5; 9 bases are shared with TRBD1. The CDR3 region is CASRRTGAQETQYF. DNA for the CDR3: TGCGCCAGCCGCCGGACAGGGGCTCAAGAGACCCAGTACTTC. The full variable domain, with the rest looked up from reference TRBV5-1 and TRBJ2-5, is KAGVTQTPRYLIKTRGQQVTLSCSPISGHRSVSWYQQTPGQGLQFLFEYFSETQRNKGNFPGRFSGRQFSNSRSEMNVSTLELGDSALYLCASRRTGAQETQYFGPGTRLLVL.